This T cell receptor beta chain stems from a study of identical twins. Each CDR3 protein is one row after TCRdb ran MiXCR on the 5' RACE reads. Here the sample spans some 250,000 distinct CDR3 sequences, 12% being singletons. This clonotype appeared a few times. Antigen unknown. Notes on the study in general: Modeled out-of-frame TCR alpha sharing in monozygotic twins fell below observed levels.

Germline trimming cut 7 bases from V and 3 bases from J; bases unmatched to any gene: 13. The V gene's germline CDR1 is SGHRS and CDR2 YFSETQ. This CDR3 region has 17 residues. The data also belong to a second study, concerning yellow fever vaccine responses in identical twins.

The specimen was memory (CD45RO+) T cells sorted from blood. This chain joins TRBV5-1 and TRBJ2-3, with TRBD2 matching 11 bases. The TCR was taken from a woman aged 18-29 years in good health. CDR3 coding DNA: TGCGCCAGCTCCCCAGGAGCTAGCGGGGGGAAGACAGATACGCAGTATTTT. Translation gives CASSPGASGGKTDTQYF.